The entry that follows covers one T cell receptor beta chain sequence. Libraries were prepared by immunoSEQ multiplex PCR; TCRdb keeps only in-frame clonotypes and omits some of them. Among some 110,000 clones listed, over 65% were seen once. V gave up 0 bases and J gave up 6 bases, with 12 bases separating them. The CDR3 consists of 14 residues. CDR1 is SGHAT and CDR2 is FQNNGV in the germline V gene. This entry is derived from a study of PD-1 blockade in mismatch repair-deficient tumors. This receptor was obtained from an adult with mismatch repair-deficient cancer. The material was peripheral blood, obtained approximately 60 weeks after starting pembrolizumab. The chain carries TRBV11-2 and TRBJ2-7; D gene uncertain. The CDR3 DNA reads TGTGCCAGCAGCTTAGATCCCTGGGCCCCCGAGCAGTACTTC. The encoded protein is CASSLDPWAPEQYF.